What follows are 8 T cell receptor beta chains derived from one specimen sequenced in a study of T cells in Graves' hyperthyroidism and ophthalmopathy. TCR beta CDR3 regions were amplified from RNA transcripts. Using the HTBI primer set, a first-round RT-PCR was run on the TCR CDR3. TCRdb called the multiplex PCR reads again in MiXCR, with one record for every CDR3 protein. The sample contains about 760,000 distinct CDR3 sequences, roughly 32% of which appear only once. The sample was blood. The receptors here all came from a woman in her 40s with Graves' hyperthyroidism.

In regard to this clonotype: A read error is likely, as this CDR3 ends without the conserved phenylalanine or tryptophan. The chain is built from TRBV10-3 and TRBJ1-1; 8 bases line up with TRBD1. The ends lost 6 bases at V and 5 bases at J; junction bases unmatched: 8. CDR1 is ENHRY, CDR2 SYGVKD, per germline. The CDR3 has 14 residues. The chain's CDR3 is CAIRGPGGLTEAFL. The CDR3 bases are TGTGCCATCAGGGGGCCAGGGGGCTTAACTGAAGCTTTCCTT.

In the case of this clonotype: Since a much larger clone is just one base distant, this may be a read error. V usage is TRBV20-1 and J usage is TRBJ2-7, with 7 bases fitting TRBD2. The CDR3 spans 13 residues. CDR1 DFQATT and CDR2 SNEGSKA come from the germline V gene (reference sequence). The V and J ends lost 3 bases and 1 base, in that order; junction bases with no gene match: 3. CDR3: CSARTAGSYEQYF. The CDR3 DNA is TGCAGTGCTAGGACAGCGGGGTCCTACGAGCAGTACTTC.

This clonotype has ten or more counts. The chain uses TRBV7-8 and TRBJ1-4; 9 positions agree with TRBD1. The CDR3 totals 14 residues. J gave up 8 bases and V 4 bases, and 5 bases lay outside the gene matches. The germline V gene encodes CDR1 SGHVS and CDR2 FQNEAQ. The CDR3: CASSYRGPREKLFF. CDR3 coding DNA: TGTGCCAGCAGCTACAGGGGGCCTCGAGAAAAACTGTTTTTT.

Concerning this clonotype itself: The junction and the germline gene differ at one end; a read error may be behind it. CDR3 in DNA: TGTGCCAGCAGTTTAGAGGCAGGGCCCTACAAGCAGTACTTC. Amino acid sequence: CASSLEAGPYKQYF. J is TRBJ2-7 and V is TRBV12-3 or TRBV12-4; D may be TRBD1 (5 bases). There are 14 residues in the CDR3.

The chain uses TRBV7-2 and TRBJ1-6; D call uncertain. The ends were cut back, 5 bases at V and 9 bases at J, with 17 bases in the middle. The CDR3 covers 15 residues. The V gene's germline CDR1 is SGHTA and CDR2 FQGNSA. The CDR3 DNA reads as TGTGCCAGCAGCCAAAGCCGGACCGGGGTTTCACCCCTCCACTTT. This gives the protein CASSQSRTGVSPLHF.

The V gene is TRBV7-2, the J gene TRBJ1-2; no firm D call. This CDR3 comprises 14 residues. Germline assignment: CDR1 SGHTA and CDR2 FQGNSA. The V end lost 5 bases, the J end lost 5 bases, and 15 bases lay between the germline ends. The chain's CDR3 is CASSRYTQIYGYTF. As DNA, the CDR3 is TGTGCCAGCAGCCGTTACACACAAATTTATGGCTACACCTTC.

The chain couples TRBV10-3 to TRBJ2-2, with 7 bases that match TRBD1. Germline CDR1 ENHRY, CDR2 SYGVKD. This CDR3 contains 15 residues. With V trimmed by 4 bases and J by 6 bases, 8 bases remained unmatched. The CDR3 sequence: CAISAPTGLAGELFF. The CDR3 DNA follows: TGTGCCATCAGTGCTCCGACAGGGCTAGCCGGGGAGCTGTTTTTT.

The chain recombines TRBV20-1 with TRBJ2-6, with 8 bases fitting TRBD2. Germline CDR1 reads DFQATT; CDR2 reads SNEGSKA (reference sequence). The CDR3 spans 14 residues. Trimming took 6 bases from V and 4 from J; bases not matched to a gene: 5. The CDR3 loop reads CSAREALGANVLTF. The CDR3 DNA sequence: TGCAGTGCGCGGGAGGCCCTCGGGGCCAACGTCCTGACTTTC.